This T cell receptor beta chain comes out of a study of T-cell reconstitution after alpha-beta-depleted transplantation in children. Germline assignment: CDR1 DFQATT and CDR2 SNEGSKA (reference sequence). There are 15 residues in the CDR3. V shed 4 bases and J 8 bases; nucleotides not matched to a gene: 13. This clonotype was seen more than once but under ten times. Preparation of the TCRbeta library involved a method that used unique molecular identifiers. TCRdb used MiXCR to reprocess the PCR reads, holding one entry per CDR3 protein. The sample includes around 380,000 distinct CDR3 sequences, roughly 10% of them seen just once.

This chain uses TRBV20-1 with TRBJ2-1; 8 bases are a match to TRBD2. This receptor was taken from a human donor who donated a stem cell graft to a child with acute myeloid leukemia. The material was PBMCs from the stem cell graft donor, obtained from the stem cell graft. CDR3 bases: TGCAGTGCTAAAAGACAAATCGGGGGGGCCCATGAGCAGTTCTTC. Encoded protein: CSAKRQIGGAHEQFF.